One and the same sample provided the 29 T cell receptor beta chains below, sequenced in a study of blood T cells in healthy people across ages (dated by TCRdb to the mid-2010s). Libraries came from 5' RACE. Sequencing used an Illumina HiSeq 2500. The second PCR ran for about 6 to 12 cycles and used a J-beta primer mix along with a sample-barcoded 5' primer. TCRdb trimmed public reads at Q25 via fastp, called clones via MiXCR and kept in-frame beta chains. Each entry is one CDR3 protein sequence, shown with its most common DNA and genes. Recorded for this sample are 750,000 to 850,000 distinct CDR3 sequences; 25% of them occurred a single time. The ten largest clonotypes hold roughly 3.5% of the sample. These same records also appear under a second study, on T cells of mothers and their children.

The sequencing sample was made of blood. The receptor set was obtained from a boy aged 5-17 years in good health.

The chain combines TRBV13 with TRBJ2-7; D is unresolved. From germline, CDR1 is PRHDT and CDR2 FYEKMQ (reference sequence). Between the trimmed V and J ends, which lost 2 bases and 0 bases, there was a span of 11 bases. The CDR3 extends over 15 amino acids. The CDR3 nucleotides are TGTGCCAGCAGCTTACGTCCACATAGCTCCTACGAGCAGTACTTC. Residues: CASSLRPHSSYEQYF. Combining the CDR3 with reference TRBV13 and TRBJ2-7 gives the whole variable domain AAGVIQSPRHLIKEKRETATLKCYPIPRHDTVYWYQQGPGQDPQFLISFYEKMQSDKGSIPDRFSAQQFSDYHSELNMSSLELGDSALYFCASSLRPHSSYEQYFGPGTRLTVT.

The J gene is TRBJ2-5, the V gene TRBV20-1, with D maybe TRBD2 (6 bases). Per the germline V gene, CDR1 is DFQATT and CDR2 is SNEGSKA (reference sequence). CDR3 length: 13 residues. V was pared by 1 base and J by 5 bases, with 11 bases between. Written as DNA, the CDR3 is TGCAGTGCTAGAGGCGGGAAGTCTGAGACCCAGTACTTC. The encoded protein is CSARGGKSETQYF.

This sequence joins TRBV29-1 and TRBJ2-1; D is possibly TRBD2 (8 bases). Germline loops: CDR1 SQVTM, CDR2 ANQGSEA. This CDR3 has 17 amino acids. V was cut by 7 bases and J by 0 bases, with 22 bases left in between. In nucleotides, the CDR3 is TGCAGCGCCTCGGGACAGATCAGCGGGAGCTCCTACAATGAGCAGTTCTTC. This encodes CSASGQISGSSYNEQFF.

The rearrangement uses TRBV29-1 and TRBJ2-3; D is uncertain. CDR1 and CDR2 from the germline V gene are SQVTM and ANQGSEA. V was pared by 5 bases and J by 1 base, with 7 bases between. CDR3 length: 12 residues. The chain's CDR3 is CSVTYGTDTQYF. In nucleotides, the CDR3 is TGCAGCGTTACTTACGGCACAGATACGCAGTATTTT.

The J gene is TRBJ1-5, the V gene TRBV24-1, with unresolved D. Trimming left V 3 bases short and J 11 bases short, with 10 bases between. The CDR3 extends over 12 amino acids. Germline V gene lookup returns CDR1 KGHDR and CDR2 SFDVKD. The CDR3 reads CATSDPTSTQHF. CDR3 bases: TGTGCCACCAGTGATCCTACGAGCACCCAGCATTTT.

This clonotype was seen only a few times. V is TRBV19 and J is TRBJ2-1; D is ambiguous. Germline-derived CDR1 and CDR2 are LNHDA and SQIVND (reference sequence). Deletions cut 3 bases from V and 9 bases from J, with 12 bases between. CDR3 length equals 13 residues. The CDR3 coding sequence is TGTGCCAGTAGTATTTTGGCAGGTAGTGAGCAGTTCTTC. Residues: CASSILAGSEQFF. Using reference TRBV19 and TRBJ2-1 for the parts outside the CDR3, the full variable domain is DGGITQSPKYLFRKEGQNVTLSCEQNLNHDAMYWYRQDPGQGLRLIYYSQIVNDFQKGDIAEGYSVSREKKESFPLTVTSAQKNPTAFYLCASSILAGSEQFFGPGTRLTVL.

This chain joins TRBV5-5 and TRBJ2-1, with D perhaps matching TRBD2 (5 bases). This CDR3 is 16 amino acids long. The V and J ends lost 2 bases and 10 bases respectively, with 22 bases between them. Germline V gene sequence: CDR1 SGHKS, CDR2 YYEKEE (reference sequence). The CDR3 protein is CASSFPSRSDSGEQFF. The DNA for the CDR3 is TGTGCCAGCAGCTTCCCTAGTAGGTCCGATTCGGGGGAGCAGTTCTTC. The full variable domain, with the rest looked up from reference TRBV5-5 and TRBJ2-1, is DAGVTQSPTHLIKTRGQQVTLRCSPISGHKSVSWYQQVLGQGPQFIFQYYEKEERGRGNFPDRFSARQFPNYSSELNVNALLLGDSALYLCASSFPSRSDSGEQFFGPGTRLTVL.

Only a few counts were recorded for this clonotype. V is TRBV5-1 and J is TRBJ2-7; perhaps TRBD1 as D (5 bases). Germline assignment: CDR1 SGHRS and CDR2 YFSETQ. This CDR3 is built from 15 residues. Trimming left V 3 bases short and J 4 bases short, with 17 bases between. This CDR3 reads CASSSTGVSLYEQYF. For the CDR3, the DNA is TGCGCCAGCAGCTCAACAGGAGTGTCCTTGTACGAGCAGTACTTC. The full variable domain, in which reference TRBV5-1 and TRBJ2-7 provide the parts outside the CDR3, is KAGVTQTPRYLIKTRGQQVTLSCSPISGHRSVSWYQQTPGQGLQFLFEYFSETQRNKGNFPGRFSGRQFSNSRSEMNVSTLELGDSALYLCASSSTGVSLYEQYFGPGTRLTVT.

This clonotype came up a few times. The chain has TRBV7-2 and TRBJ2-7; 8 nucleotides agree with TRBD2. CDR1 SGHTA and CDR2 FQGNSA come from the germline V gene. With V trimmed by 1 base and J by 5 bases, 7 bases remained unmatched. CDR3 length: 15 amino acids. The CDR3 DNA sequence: TGTGCCAGCAGCTTAGGACTAGCGAGCGTCCACGAGCAGTACTTC. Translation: CASSLGLASVHEQYF.

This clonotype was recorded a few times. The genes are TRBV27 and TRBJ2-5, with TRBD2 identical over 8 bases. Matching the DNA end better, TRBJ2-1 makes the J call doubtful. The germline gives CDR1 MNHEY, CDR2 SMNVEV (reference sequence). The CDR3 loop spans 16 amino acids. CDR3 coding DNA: TGTGCCAGCAGTTTATTTGCCGGGGGGGCGGACGATGAGCAGTTCTTC. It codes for CASSLFAGGADDEQFF.

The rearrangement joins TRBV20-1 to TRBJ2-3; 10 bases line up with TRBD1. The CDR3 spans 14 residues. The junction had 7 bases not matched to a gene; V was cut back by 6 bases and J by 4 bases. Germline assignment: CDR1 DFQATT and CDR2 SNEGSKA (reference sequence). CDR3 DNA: TGCAGTGCCAGACTCGGACAGGGGGCAGATACGCAGTATTTT. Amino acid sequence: CSARLGQGADTQYF.

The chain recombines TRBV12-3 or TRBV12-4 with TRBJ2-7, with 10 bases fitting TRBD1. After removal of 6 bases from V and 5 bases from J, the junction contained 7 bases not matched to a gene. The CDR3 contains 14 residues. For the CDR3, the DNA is TGTGCCAGCAGGATCGGGACAGGGGTCAACGAGCAGTACTTC. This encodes CASRIGTGVNEQYF.

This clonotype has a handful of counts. The CDR3: CASGIAGGSGNTIYF. The CDR3 region has the DNA TGTGCCAGCGGGATAGCAGGAGGGTCTGGAAACACCATATATTTT. V and J are TRBV25-1 and TRBJ1-3; D unresolved. The CDR3 has 15 amino acids. Germline loops: CDR1 MGHDK, CDR2 SYGVNS. V shed 8 bases and J shed 1 base, with 15 bases lying between them.

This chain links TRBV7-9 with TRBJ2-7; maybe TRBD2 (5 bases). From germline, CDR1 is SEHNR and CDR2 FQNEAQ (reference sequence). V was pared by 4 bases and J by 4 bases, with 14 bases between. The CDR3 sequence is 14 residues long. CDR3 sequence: CASSSVEGRYEQYF. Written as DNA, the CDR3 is TGTGCCAGCAGCTCGGTTGAGGGCCGTTACGAGCAGTACTTC.

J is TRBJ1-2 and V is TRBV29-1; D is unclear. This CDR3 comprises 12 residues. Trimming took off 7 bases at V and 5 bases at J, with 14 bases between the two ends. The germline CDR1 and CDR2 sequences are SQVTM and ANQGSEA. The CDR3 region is CSASFQKYGYTF. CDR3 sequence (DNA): TGCAGCGCAAGTTTCCAGAAATATGGCTACACCTTC. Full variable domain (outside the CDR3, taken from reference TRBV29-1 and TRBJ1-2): SAVISQKPSRDICQRGTSLTIQCQVDSQVTMMFWYRQQPGQSLTLIATANQGSEATYESGFVIDKFPISRPNLTFSTLTVSNMSPEDSSIYLCSASFQKYGYTFGSGTRLTVV.

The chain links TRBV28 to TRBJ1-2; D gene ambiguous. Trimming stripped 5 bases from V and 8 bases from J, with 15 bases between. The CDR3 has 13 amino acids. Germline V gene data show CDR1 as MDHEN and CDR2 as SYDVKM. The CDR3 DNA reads TGTGCCAGCAGTCTTCGAGGGTCGGACGGCTACACCTTC. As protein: CASSLRGSDGYTF.

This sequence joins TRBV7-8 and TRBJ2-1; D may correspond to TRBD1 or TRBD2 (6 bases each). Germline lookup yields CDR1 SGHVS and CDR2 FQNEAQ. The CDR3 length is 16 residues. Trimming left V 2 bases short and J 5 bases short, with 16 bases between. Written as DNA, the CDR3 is TGTGCCAGCAGCTTAATTCGGGGGACAACTAACAATGAGCAGTTCTTC. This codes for CASSLIRGTTNNEQFF.

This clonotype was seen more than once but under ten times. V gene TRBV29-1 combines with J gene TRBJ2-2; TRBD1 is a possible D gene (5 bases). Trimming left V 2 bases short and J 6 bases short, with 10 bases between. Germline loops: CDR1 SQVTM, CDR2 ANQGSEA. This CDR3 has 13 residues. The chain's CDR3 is CSVEQGIPGELFF. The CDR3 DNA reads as TGCAGCGTTGAACAGGGAATTCCCGGGGAGCTGTTTTTT.

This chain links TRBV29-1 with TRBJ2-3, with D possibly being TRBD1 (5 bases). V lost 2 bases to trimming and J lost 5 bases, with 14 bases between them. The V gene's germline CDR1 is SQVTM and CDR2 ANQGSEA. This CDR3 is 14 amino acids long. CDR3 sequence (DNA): TGCAGCGTTGAACAAGCAGCTAGGGGAGATACGCAGTATTTT. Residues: CSVEQAARGDTQYF.

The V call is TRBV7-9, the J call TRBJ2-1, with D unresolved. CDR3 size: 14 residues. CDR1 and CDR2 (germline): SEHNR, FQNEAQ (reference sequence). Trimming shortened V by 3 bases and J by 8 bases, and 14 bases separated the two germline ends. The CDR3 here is CASSFGAERDEQFF. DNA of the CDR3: TGTGCCAGCAGCTTCGGAGCAGAAAGGGATGAGCAGTTCTTC.

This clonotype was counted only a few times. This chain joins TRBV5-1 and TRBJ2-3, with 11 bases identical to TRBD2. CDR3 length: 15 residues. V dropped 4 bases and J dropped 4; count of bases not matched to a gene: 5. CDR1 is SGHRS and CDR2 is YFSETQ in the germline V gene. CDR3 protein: CASSQLAGGPDTQYF. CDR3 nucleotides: TGCGCCAGCAGCCAGCTAGCGGGGGGCCCAGATACGCAGTATTTT.

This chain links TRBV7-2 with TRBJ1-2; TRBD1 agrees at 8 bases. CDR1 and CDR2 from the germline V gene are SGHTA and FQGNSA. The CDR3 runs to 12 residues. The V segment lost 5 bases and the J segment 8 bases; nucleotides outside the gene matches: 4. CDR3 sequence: CASSRTGWGYTF. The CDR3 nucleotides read TGTGCCAGCAGCCGGACAGGGTGGGGCTACACCTTC.

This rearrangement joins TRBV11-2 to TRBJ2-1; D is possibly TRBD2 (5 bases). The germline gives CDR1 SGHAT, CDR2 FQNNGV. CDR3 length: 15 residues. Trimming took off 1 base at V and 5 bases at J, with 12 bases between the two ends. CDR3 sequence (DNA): TGTGCCAGCAGCTTAGGGAGCGGCGTCCACAATGAGCAGTTCTTC. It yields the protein CASSLGSGVHNEQFF.

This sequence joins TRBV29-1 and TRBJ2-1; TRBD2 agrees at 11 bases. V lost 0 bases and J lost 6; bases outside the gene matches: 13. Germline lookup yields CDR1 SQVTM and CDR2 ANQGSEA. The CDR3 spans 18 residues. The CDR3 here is CSVEDRYLAGGLGNEQFF. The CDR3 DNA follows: TGCAGCGTTGAAGATCGGTACTTAGCGGGGGGGCTTGGCAATGAGCAGTTCTTC.

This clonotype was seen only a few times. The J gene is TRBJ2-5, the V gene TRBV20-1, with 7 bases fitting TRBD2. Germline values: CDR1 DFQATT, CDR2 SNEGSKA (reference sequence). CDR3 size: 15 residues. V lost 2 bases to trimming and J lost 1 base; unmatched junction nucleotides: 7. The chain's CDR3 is CSARSLADSQETQYF. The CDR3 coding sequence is TGCAGTGCTAGAAGCCTAGCGGATAGCCAAGAGACCCAGTACTTC.

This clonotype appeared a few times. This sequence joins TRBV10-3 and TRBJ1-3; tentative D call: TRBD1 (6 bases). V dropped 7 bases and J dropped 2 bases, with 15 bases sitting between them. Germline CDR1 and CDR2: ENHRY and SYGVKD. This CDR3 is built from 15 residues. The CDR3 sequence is CAITPGQTTGNTIYF. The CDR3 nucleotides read TGTGCCATCACCCCCGGACAGACTACTGGAAACACCATATATTTT.

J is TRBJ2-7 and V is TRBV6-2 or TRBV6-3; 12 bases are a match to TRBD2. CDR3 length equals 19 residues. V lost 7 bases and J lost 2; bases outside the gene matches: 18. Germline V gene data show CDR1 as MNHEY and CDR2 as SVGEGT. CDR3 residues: CASITPGGGLAGSPYEQYF. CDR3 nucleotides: TGTGCCAGCATCACGCCGGGAGGAGGACTAGCGGGGTCCCCCTACGAGCAGTACTTC.

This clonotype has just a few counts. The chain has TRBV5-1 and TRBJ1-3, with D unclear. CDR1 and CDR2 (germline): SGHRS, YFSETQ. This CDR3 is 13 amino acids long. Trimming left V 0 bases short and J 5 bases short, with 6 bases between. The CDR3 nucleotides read TGCGCCAGCAGCTTGGAGGGCCGAAACACCATATATTTT. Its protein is CASSLEGRNTIYF. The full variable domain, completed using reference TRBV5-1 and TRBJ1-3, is KAGVTQTPRYLIKTRGQQVTLSCSPISGHRSVSWYQQTPGQGLQFLFEYFSETQRNKGNFPGRFSGRQFSNSRSEMNVSTLELGDSALYLCASSLEGRNTIYFGEGSWLTVV.

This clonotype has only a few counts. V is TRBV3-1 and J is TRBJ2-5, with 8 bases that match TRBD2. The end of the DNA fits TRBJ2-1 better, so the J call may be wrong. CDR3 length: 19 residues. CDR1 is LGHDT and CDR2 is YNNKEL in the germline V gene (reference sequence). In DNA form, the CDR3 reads TGTGCCAGCAGCCAACGACTGGCGTCCACTGGCGGGGGGTGGAATGAGCAGTTCTTC. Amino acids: CASSQRLASTGGGWNEQFF.